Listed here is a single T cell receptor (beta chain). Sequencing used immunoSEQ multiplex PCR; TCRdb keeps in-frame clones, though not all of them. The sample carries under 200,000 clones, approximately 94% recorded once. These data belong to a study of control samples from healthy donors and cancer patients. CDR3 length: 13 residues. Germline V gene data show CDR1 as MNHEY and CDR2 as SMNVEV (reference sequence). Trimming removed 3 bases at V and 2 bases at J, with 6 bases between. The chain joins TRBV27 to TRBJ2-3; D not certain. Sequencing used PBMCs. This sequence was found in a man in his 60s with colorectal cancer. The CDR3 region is CASSFWTTDTQYF. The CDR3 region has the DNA TGTGCCAGCAGTTTTTGGACCACAGATACGCAGTATTTT.